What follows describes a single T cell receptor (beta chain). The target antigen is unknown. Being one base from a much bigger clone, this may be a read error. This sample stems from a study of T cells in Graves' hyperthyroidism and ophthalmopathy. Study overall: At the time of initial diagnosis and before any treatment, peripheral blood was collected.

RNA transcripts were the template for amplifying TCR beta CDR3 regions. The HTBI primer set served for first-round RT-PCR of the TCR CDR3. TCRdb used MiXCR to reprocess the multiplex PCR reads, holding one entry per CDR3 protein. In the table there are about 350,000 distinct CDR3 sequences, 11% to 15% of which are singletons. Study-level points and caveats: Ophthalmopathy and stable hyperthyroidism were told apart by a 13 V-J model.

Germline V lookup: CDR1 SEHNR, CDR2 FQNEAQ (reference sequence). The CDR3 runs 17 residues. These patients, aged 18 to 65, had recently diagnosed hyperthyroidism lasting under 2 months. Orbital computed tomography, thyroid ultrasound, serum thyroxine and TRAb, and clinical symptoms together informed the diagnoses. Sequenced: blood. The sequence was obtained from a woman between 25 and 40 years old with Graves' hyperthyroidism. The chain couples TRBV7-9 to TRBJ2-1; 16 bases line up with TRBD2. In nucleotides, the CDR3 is TGTACCAGCAGCCCGGGACTAGCGGGAGGGCCCTCCGATGAGCAGTTCTTC. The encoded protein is CTSSPGLAGGPSDEQFF.